Listed below are T cell receptor beta chains from one sample, sequenced in a study of blood T cell repertoires in COVID-19. This table comes from immunoSEQ multiplex PCR, and its TCRdb copy is limited to in-frame clones, with some not included. The sample records about 190,000 clones, approximately 84% being singletons. Input material: PBMCs or T cells enriched from blood (not recorded which). The receptors were gathered from a woman in her twenties or thirties who had recovered from COVID-19. The CDR3 runs from the conserved cysteine through the conserved F or W. The order of the fields is V gene, clone size, D gene, J gene, CDR3 DNA, CDR3 protein. D genes are given only for firm matches. Some rows mark clone size as missing; the rest say once, few, many or name a class of expanded clone.

>TRBV19|NA|NA|TRBJ2-2
TGTGCCAGTATGGGGGGTTTCGGCAGGGAAAGTTCACGCACCGGGGAGCTGTTTTTT
CASMGGFGRESSRTGELFF
>TRBV12-2|NA|NA|TRBJ1-2
TGTGCAAGTCGCTTAGCGGGGGACAGGGTAGGCTATGGCTACACCTTC
CASRLAGDRVGYGYTF
>TRBV23-1|NA|NA|TRBJ1-1
TGCGCCAGCAGTCAGTACGAATTCGGGAACACTGAAGCTTTCTTT
CASSQYEFGNTEAFF
>TRBV7-9|NA|NA|TRBJ2-3
TGTGCCAGCAGCTTAGACGGGAGAGGGGATACGCAGTATTTT
CASSLDGRGDTQYF
>TRBV5-1|once|NA|TRBJ1-2
TGCGCCAGCAGCCCGCGGGCGGAGATTAACTATGGCTACACCTTC
CASSPRAEINYGYTF
>TRBV10-3|NA|NA|TRBJ1-2
TGTGCCATCAGGGACAGACTCTCGTTCGAGGGCTACACCTTC
CAIRDRLSFEGYTF
>TRBV28|NA|NA|TRBJ1-1
TGTGCCAGCAGTTTATTGGGCGAAGCTTTCTTT
CASSLLGEAFF
>TRBV12-3/TRBV12-4|NA|NA|TRBJ1-5
TGTGCCAGCAGCAGGGAAACCCGAGGACAGAATTTT
CASSRETRGQNF
>TRBV29-1|NA|TRBD1|TRBJ1-2
TGCAGCGTTGACCGGACAGGGGCGGGCTACACCTTC
CSVDRTGAGYTF
>TRBV2|few|NA|TRBJ1-2
TGTGCCAGCAGCCTCCTGGACAGCTATGGCTACACCTTC
CASSLLDSYGYTF
>TRBV19|NA|NA|TRBJ1-3
TGTGCCAGTAGTATTCAGGGGCGCTCTGGAAACACCATATATTTT
CASSIQGRSGNTIYF
>TRBV7-2|NA|TRBD2|TRBJ2-7
TGTGCCAGCAGCGATGCGGGAGGTTCCTACGAGCAGTACTTC
CASSDAGGSYEQYF
>TRBV20-1|few|NA|TRBJ1-4
TGCAGTGCTCGTGTGGGGAGTGGGAATGAAAAACTGTTTTTT
CSARVGSGNEKLFF
>TRBV27|NA|TRBD1|TRBJ1-1
TGTGCCAGCAGCCCCGGGACAGTGAACACTGAAGCTTTCTTT
CASSPGTVNTEAFF
>TRBV28|NA|TRBD2|TRBJ2-1
TGTGCCAGCAGTTCCCCGACTAGCGGGAACTCCTACAATGAGCAGTTCTTC
CASSSPTSGNSYNEQFF